This TCR beta chain was obtained from a study of T cells in Graves' hyperthyroidism and ophthalmopathy. Findings of the study overall: A 13 V-J signature model discriminated ophthalmopathy versus stable hyperthyroidism.

Uncontrolled infection, other autoimmune disease, pregnancy or lactation disqualified patients from enrolment. Used for diagnoses were clinical symptoms, serum thyroxine and TRAb, thyroid ultrasound and orbital computed tomography. Template material for amplifying TCR beta CDR3 regions consisted of RNA transcripts. Carried out on the TCR CDR3, a first-round RT-PCR used the HTBI primer set. TCRdb independently ran MiXCR on the multiplex PCR reads; one entry per CDR3 protein. The sample carries hundreds of thousands of distinct CDR3 sequences, about 45% recorded once. As to this clonotype: The antigen remains unidentified.

This CDR3 is 14 amino acids long. The V and J ends lost 5 bases and 5 bases, in that order; junction bases with no gene match: 8. Germline values: CDR1 ENHRY, CDR2 SYGVKD. The sequence was collected from an adult man with Graves' disease, either hyperthyroidism or ophthalmopathy (not recorded which). The V and J genes are TRBV10-3 and TRBJ1-2, with 7 bases identical to TRBD1. Sequences were obtained from peripheral blood or thyroid tissue (not recorded which). CDR3 amino acids: CAISTSGTAYGYTF. The CDR3 DNA reads as TGTGCCATCAGTACTTCCGGGACAGCTTATGGCTACACCTTC.